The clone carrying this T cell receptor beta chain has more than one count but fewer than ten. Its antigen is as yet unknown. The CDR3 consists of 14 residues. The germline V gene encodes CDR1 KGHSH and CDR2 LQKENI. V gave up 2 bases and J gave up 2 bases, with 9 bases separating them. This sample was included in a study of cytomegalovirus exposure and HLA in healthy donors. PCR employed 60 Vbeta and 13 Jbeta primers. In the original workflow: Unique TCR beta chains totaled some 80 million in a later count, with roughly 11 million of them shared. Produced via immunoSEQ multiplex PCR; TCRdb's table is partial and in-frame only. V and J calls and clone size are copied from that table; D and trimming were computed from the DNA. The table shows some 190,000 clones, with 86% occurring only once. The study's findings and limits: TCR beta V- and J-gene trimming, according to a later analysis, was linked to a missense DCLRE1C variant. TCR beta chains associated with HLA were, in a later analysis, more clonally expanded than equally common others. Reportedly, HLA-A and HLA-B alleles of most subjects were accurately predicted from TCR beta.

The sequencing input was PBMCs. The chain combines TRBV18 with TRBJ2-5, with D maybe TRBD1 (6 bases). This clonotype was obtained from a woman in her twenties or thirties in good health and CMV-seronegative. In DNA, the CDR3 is TGTGCCAGCTCACCAACAGGGCCGCAAGAGACCCAGTACTTC. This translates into CASSPTGPQETQYF.